The present T cell receptor beta chain was sequenced within a study of blood T cell repertoires in COVID-19. Repertoires were generated with immunoSEQ multiplex PCR, while TCRdb's copy carries only in-frame clones and drops some. The sample shows roughly 190,000 clones, about 80% of them seen only once. The CDR3 consists of 18 residues. Germline lookup yields CDR1 LGHDT and CDR2 YNNKEL (reference sequence). V was pared by 3 bases and J by 4 bases, with 13 bases of the junction left unmatched. Only a few counts were recorded for this clone. This TCR was sampled from a woman aged 55-75 years with COVID-19, enrolled during active disease. This chain connects TRBV3-1 (or the pseudogene TRBV3-2) to TRBJ1-5; the match to TRBD1 covers 9 bases. Sequenced sample: peripheral blood. As DNA, the CDR3 is TGTGCCAGCAGCCAGGGGCTACTAGGGACAGGGCGAAATCAGCCCCAGCATTTT. Translating gives CASSQGLLGTGRNQPQHF.